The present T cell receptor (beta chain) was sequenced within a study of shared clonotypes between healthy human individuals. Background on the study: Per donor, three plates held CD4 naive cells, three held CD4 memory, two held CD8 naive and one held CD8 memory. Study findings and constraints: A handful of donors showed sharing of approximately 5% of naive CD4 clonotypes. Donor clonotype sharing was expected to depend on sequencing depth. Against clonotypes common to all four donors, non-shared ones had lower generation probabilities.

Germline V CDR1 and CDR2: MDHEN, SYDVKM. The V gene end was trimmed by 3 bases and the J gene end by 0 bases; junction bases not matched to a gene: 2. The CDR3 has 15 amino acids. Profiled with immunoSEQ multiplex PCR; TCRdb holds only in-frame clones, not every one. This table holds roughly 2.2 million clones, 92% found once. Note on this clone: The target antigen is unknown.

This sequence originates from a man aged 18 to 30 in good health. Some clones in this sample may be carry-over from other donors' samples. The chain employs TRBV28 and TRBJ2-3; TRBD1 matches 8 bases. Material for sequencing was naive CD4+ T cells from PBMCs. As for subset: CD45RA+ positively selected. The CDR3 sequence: CASSFRTGSTDTQYF. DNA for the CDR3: TGTGCCAGCAGTTTCCGGACAGGGAGCACAGATACGCAGTATTTT.